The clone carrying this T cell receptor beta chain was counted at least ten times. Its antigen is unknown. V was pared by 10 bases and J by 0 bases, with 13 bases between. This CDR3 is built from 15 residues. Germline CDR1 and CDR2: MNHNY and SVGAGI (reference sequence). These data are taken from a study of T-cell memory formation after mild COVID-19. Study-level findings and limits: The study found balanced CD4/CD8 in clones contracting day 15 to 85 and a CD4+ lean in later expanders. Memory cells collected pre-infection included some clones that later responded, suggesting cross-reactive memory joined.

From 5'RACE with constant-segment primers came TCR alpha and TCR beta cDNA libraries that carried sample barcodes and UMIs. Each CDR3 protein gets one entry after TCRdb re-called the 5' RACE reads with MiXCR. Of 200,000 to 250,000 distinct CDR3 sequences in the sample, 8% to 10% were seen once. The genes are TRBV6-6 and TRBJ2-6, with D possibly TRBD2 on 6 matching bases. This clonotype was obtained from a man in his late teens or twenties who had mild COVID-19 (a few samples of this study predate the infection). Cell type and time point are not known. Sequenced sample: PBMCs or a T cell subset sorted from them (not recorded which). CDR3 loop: CATWGVSSGANVLTF. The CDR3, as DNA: TGTGCCACCTGGGGGGTTTCCTCTGGGGCCAACGTCCTGACTTTC.